The 6 T cell receptor beta chains given below trace back to one sample, sequenced in a study of cytomegalovirus exposure and HLA in healthy donors. The repertoire was sequenced with immunoSEQ multiplex PCR; TCRdb's copy has only in-frame clones and lacks some. The profile shows roughly 62,000 clones, roughly nine tenths of them singletons. Sequencing was carried out using PBMCs. The receptor set was obtained from a woman younger than 45 in good health and CMV-seronegative.

The chain has TRBV25-1 and TRBJ1-2; D not certain. This CDR3 has 12 amino acids. Germline V CDR1 and CDR2: MGHDK, SYGVNS. Trimming left V 11 bases short and J 4 bases short, with 14 bases between. The CDR3 nucleotides read TGTGCCGCCAACGGCGGCGGCTATGGCTACACCTTC. Its protein product is CAANGGGYGYTF.

This clone was recorded once. The V gene is TRBV4-2, the J gene TRBJ1-5; the match to TRBD1 covers 9 bases. This CDR3 has 15 residues. CDR1 and CDR2 (germline): LGHNA, YNFKEQ. V shed 7 bases, J shed 4 bases, and the junction held 8 bases outside the gene matches. The CDR3 is CASTPRQGENQPQHF. For the CDR3, the DNA is TGTGCCAGCACCCCCAGACAGGGGGAGAATCAGCCCCAGCATTTT.

V usage is TRBV7-2 and J usage is TRBJ2-1; a weak D match, TRBD2 (6 bases). Trimming took 6 bases from V and 6 from J, leaving 15 bases between them. Germline V lookup: CDR1 SGHTA, CDR2 FQGNSA. The CDR3 is made up of 14 amino acids. CDR3 nucleotide sequence: TGTGCCAGCAGTGGATCCCGGAGGGGCAATGAGCAGTTCTTC. Protein sequence: CASSGSRRGNEQFF.

The rearrangement joins TRBV18 to TRBJ2-1, with TRBD2 matching over 9 bases. There are 16 residues in the CDR3. The trim removed 6 bases at V and 8 bases at J, leaving 14 bases unmatched. CDR1 and CDR2 (germline): KGHSH, LQKENI. The CDR3 DNA reads as TGTGCCAGCTCTCAGCCTAGCGGGACAGCCGGGTATGAGCAGTTCTTC. Its translation is CASSQPSGTAGYEQFF.

The V call is TRBV9, the J call TRBJ2-3; 13 nucleotides match TRBD2. The trim removed 2 bases at V and 4 bases at J, leaving 7 bases unmatched. In germline, CDR1 is SGDLS, CDR2 YYNGEE. This CDR3 region has 17 residues. CDR3 sequence (DNA): TGTGCCAGCAGCGTCGATCAACTAGCGGGAGGGTCAGATACGCAGTATTTT. Protein: CASSVDQLAGGSDTQYF.

The rearrangement uses TRBV6-6 and TRBJ1-2; D ambiguous. This CDR3 region has 14 residues. Trimming stripped 5 bases from V and 0 bases from J, with 10 bases between. Germline V gene lookup returns CDR1 MNHNY and CDR2 SVGAGI (reference sequence). The CDR3 spells CASSDPGANYGYTF. Here the CDR3 DNA reads TGTGCCAGCAGTGACCCGGGAGCTAACTATGGCTACACCTTC.